The source of this T cell receptor beta chain is a study of technical replicates of blood from a handful of donors. Method: immunoSEQ multiplex PCR; TCRdb's copy keeps in-frame clones and lacks some. The data hold roughly 50,000 clones, with about 95% observed a single time. The CDR3 length is 13 residues. Trimming shortened V by 8 bases and J by 0 bases, and 8 bases separated the two germline ends. The V gene's germline CDR1 is SNHLY and CDR2 FYNNEI. What was sequenced was PBMCs. The V call is TRBV2, the J call TRBJ1-3; D gene ambiguous. This clonotype was obtained from a human donor in good health. Some clones in this sample may be carry-over from other donors' samples. The CDR3 DNA sequence: TGTGCCAGCGGTCTGAGCTCTGGAAACACCATATATTTT. This gives the protein CASGLSSGNTIYF. Supplemented by reference TRBV2 and TRBJ1-3, the full variable domain reads EPEVTQTPSHQVTQMGQEVILRCVPISNHLYFYWYRQILGQKVEFLVSFYNNEISEKSEIFDDQFSVERPDGSNFTLKIRSTKLEDSAMYFCASGLSSGNTIYFGEGSWLTVV.